Listed below are T cell receptor beta chains from one sample, sequenced in a study of T cell changes during pregnancy in multiple sclerosis. Generated by immunoSEQ multiplex PCR, the TCRdb table keeps only in-frame clones and is missing some. The sample contains about 67,000 clones, about 88% of which appear only once. The material sequenced was peripheral blood, taken in the first trimester of pregnancy. These receptors were obtained from a female donor with multiple sclerosis, enrolled in a pregnancy study. CDR3s include the opening cysteine and the closing phenylalanine or tryptophan. Fields, in order: V gene, D gene, clone size, J gene, CDR3 DNA, CDR3 protein. The D gene is left open where the match is weak. Only some rows state a clone size, as once, few, many or a class for expanded clones.

>TRBV27|.|.|TRBJ1-2
TGTGCCAGCAGTCCTCCTCCAATGGACTTAAAAGGGGGCTATGGCTACACCTTC
CASSPPPMDLKGGYGYTF
>TRBV5-1|TRBD1|.|TRBJ1-3
TGCGCCAGCAGCTTGACAGGGGGCCAGTCCTCTGGAAACACCATATATTTT
CASSLTGGQSSGNTIYF
>TRBV11-3|TRBD2|once|TRBJ2-3
TGTGCCAGCAGCAAGGGGGTAGCGGGGGTTCTCACAGATACGCAGTATTTT
CASSKGVAGVLTDTQYF
>TRBV4-2|TRBD1|once|TRBJ1-2
TGTGCCAGCAGCCAAGGTCCCGGGACAGGGCTTGGCTATGGCTACACCTTC
CASSQGPGTGLGYGYTF
>TRBV6-4|.|.|TRBJ2-5
TGTGCCAGCAGTGCCGGGACACAAGAGACCCAGTACTTC
CASSAGTQETQYF
>TRBV10-3|.|.|TRBJ2-7
TGTGCCATCAGTCCCGGACTGAATTCCTACGAGCAGTACTTC
CAISPGLNSYEQYF
>TRBV7-9|TRBD2|once|TRBJ2-1
TGTGCCAGCGTCCCCGGTCTAGCGGGAAACAATGAGCAGTTCTTC
CASVPGLAGNNEQFF
>TRBV12-5|.|.|TRBJ2-2
TGTGCTAGTGGTTTGGATTTCGCGAACACCGGGGAGCTGTTTTTT
CASGLDFANTGELFF
>TRBV11-2|.|.|TRBJ1-1
TGTGCCAGCAGCTTAGTTCGGGGAGGGAGAACTGAAGCTTTCTTT
CASSLVRGGRTEAFF
>TRBV27|TRBD2|.|TRBJ2-7
TGTGCCAGCAGTTTATTGCCTAGCGGGGCTGACTCCTACGAGCAGTACTTC
CASSLLPSGADSYEQYF
>TRBV6-1|.|.|TRBJ2-5
TGTGCCAGCAGTGAAAATGACAGTCTAACTATCAAGAAGACCCAGTACTTC
CASSENDSLTIKKTQYF
>TRBV27|.|.|TRBJ1-6
TGTGCCAGCAGTTTAGCCCAGGGATCGAGCTCCTATAATTCACCCCTCCACTTT
CASSLAQGSSSYNSPLHF
>TRBV6-6|.|.|TRBJ1-1
TGTGCCAGCAGCCCGCCAGTCATGAACACTGAAGCTTTCTTT
CASSPPVMNTEAFF
>TRBV21-1|.|.|TRBJ2-1
TGTGCCAGCAGCTCGGATCCCGTTCATGGGGGGAACAATGAGCAGTTCTTC
CASSSDPVHGGNNEQFF
>TRBV11-2|TRBD1|.|TRBJ2-7
TGTGCCAGCAGCCCCCAGGGGGCATCCTACGAGCAGTACTTC
CASSPQGASYEQYF
>TRBV5-6|.|.|TRBJ2-7
TGTGCCAGCAGCTCCTGGGGCAGAACCTACGAGCAGTACTTC
CASSSWGRTYEQYF
>TRBV21-1|.|.|TRBJ1-5
TGTGCCAGCAGCAAAGGAGCGAGTGAGTTTGGGGGGCAGCCCCAGCATTTT
CASSKGASEFGGQPQHF
>TRBV4-2|TRBD1|.|TRBJ1-6
TGTGCCAGCAGCCAAGGCAACGGGGGACAGGATAATTCACCCCTCCACTTT
CASSQGNGGQDNSPLHF
>TRBV30|TRBD2|.|TRBJ2-3
TGTGCCTGGAGTGCTTCGGGACTAGCGGGGGGTCAGGGTACGCAGTATTTT
CAWSASGLAGGQGTQYF
>TRBV27|TRBD1|.|TRBJ2-7
TGTGCCAGCAGTTATGAGTGGCGGGACAGGGGTTACGAGCAGTACTTC
CASSYEWRDRGYEQYF
>TRBV5-1|.|.|TRBJ1-1
TGCGCCAGCAGGGGGACAATGAACACTGAAGCTTTCTTT
CASRGTMNTEAFF
>TRBV19|.|once|TRBJ2-7
TGTGCCAGTAGTACCTCACAGGGCTACGAGCAGTACTTC
CASSTSQGYEQYF
>TRBV7-9|TRBD2|.|TRBJ2-5
TGTGCCAGCAGCTTAGGGGCTAGCGGTTATCAAGAGACCCAGTACTTC
CASSLGASGYQETQYF
>TRBV5-1|.|.|TRBJ1-4
TGCGCCAGCAGCCCTTTGAGCGAGGATGAAAAACTGTTTTTT
CASSPLSEDEKLFF
>TRBV29-1|.|.|TRBJ2-5
TGCAGCGTTTATGGCCAGCAAGAGACCCAGTACTTC
CSVYGQQETQYF
>TRBV19|TRBD2|few|TRBJ2-5
TGTGCCAGTCGGTCGGGGGGGGCTGGGGAGACCCAGTACTTC
CASRSGGAGETQYF
>TRBV14|TRBD1|.|TRBJ1-6
TGTGCCAGCAGCCCCGGGACAGGGGGCAATTCACCCCTCCACTTT
CASSPGTGGNSPLHF
>TRBV10-3|.|.|TRBJ1-2
TGTGCCATCAGTGGTCAGGGGTATGGCTACACCTTC
CAISGQGYGYTF
>TRBV29-1|.|.|TRBJ1-3
TGCAGCGTCGACGGAGGCTTTGGAAACACCATATATTTT
CSVDGGFGNTIYF
>TRBV7-9|TRBD1|.|TRBJ1-2
TGTGCCAGCAGCTCCTGGACAGGGGGCAACCTCTATGGCTACACCTTC
CASSSWTGGNLYGYTF
>TRBV6-1|.|.|TRBJ2-1
TGTGCCAGCAGATCCGGGACAAGCTATGAGCAGTTCTTC
CASRSGTSYEQFF
>TRBV15|.|.|TRBJ1-1
TGTGCCACCAGCAGAGATGTGGCCACCTACACTGAAGCTTTCTTT
CATSRDVATYTEAFF
>TRBV9|TRBD1|.|TRBJ2-7
TGTGCCAGCAGCGCACAGGGGGCTTTTAACGAGCAGTACTTC
CASSAQGAFNEQYF
>TRBV4-2|.|.|TRBJ2-3
TGTGCCAGCAGTTGGGCCTGCTGGTTGTCAGGCACAGATACGCAGTATTTT
CASSWACWLSGTDTQYF
>TRBV11-3|TRBD1|.|TRBJ2-7
TGTGCCAGCAGCCCGGGACAGGGGGTATCCTACGAGCAGTACTTC
CASSPGQGVSYEQYF
>TRBV10-1|.|few|TRBJ2-2
TGCGCCAGCAGCACAAACACCGGGGAGCTGTTTTTT
CASSTNTGELFF
>TRBV5-4|TRBD1|.|TRBJ2-3
TGTGCCAGCAGCGAGGACAGGGTTGAAGTCCTGCTCCGCACAGATACGCAGTATTTT
CASSEDRVEVLLRTDTQYF
>TRBV18|.|.|TRBJ1-6
TGTGCCAGCTCACCACCCTGGCCCTATAATTCACCCCTCCACTTT
CASSPPWPYNSPLHF
>TRBV29-1|.|.|TRBJ2-1
TGCAGCGTTGAATCGCGTGGTACGACCTACAATGAGCAGTTCTTC
CSVESRGTTYNEQFF
>TRBV19|TRBD1|.|TRBJ2-3
TGTGCCAGTAGTATGACCCCACCCGGGACAGGGTCCACAGATACGCAGTATTTT
CASSMTPPGTGSTDTQYF
>TRBV5-8|.|.|TRBJ1-4
TGTGCCAGCAGTCTGCTATTCTCGGGTGAAAAACTGTTTTTT
CASSLLFSGEKLFF
>TRBV5-1|TRBD1|.|TRBJ2-7
TGCGCCAGCAGCCCGGGACAGGACTCCTACGAGCAGTACTTC
CASSPGQDSYEQYF
>TRBV4-1|TRBD1|.|TRBJ2-7
TGCGCCAGCAGCCAAGAAGGACAGGGTGCCGACGAGCAGTACTTC
CASSQEGQGADEQYF
>TRBV18|TRBD2|.|TRBJ2-1
TGTGCCAGCTCACCCCTCAGCGGGGGTATCAATGAGCAGTTCTTC
CASSPLSGGINEQFF
>TRBV2|TRBD2|.|TRBJ2-1
TGTGCCAGCAGTGGGGGAGGACTAGCGACCATAAAGCAGTTCTTC
CASSGGGLATIKQFF
>TRBV6-6|TRBD1|.|TRBJ2-7
TGTGCCACCAAAGAGGGGGCTCGGGACGAGCAGTACTTC
CATKEGARDEQYF
>TRBV6-1|.|few|TRBJ1-1
TGTGCCAGCAGTGAAGCGGAGTCCGGCGAAGCTTTCTTT
CASSEAESGEAFF
>TRBV23-1|.|.|TRBJ1-1
TGCGCCAGCAGTCAATCGTGGACAGAACTGAACACTGAAGCTTTCTTT
CASSQSWTELNTEAFF
>TRBV19|.|.|TRBJ2-2
TGTGCCAGTCAAGGGGGGGCAGGGAGTGGCACCGGGGAGCTGTTTTTT
CASQGGAGSGTGELFF
>TRBV19|TRBD1|.|TRBJ1-2
TGTGCCAGTAGGACAGGGGACCATGGCTACACCTTC
CASRTGDHGYTF
>TRBV6-5|.|.|TRBJ1-2
TGTGCCAGCAGTTACTCCGACAGGTTTTATGGCTACACCTTC
CASSYSDRFYGYTF
>TRBV10-2|TRBD2|.|TRBJ2-7
TGCGCCAGCAGTCTAGCGGGTTCCTCCTACGAGCAGTACTTC
CASSLAGSSYEQYF
>TRBV21-1|.|.|TRBJ2-7
TGTGCCAGCAAAAGGGCCGGGACAGGGATCCACGAGCAGTACTTC
CASKRAGTGIHEQYF
>TRBV10-3|.|.|TRBJ1-3
TGTGCCATCAGCGATCGGACAGAGGAGGCTGGAAACACCATATATTTT
CAISDRTEEAGNTIYF
>TRBV5-1|TRBD1|.|TRBJ2-1
TGCGCCAGCAGCTCAGCACATCCGGGACAGATGTTCCTGACGACCTACAATGAGCAGTTCTTC
CASSSAHPGQMFLTTYNEQFF
>TRBV9|.|.|TRBJ1-3
TGTGCCAGCAGCGTAGTGTCCCAGGGTTGGGACACCATATATTTT
CASSVVSQGWDTIYF
>TRBV19|.|.|TRBJ1-2
TGTGCCAGTAGTAATAAACAGGGCGCAGCTAACTATGGCTACACCTTC
CASSNKQGAANYGYTF
>TRBV11-2|.|few|TRBJ1-2
TGTGCCAGCAGCCCCCGAGACTTAGCACCCGAGGGTGGCTACACCTTC
CASSPRDLAPEGGYTF
>TRBV29-1|.|.|TRBJ2-7
TGCAGCGTTGAAATCAGGGACTACGAGCAGTACTTC
CSVEIRDYEQYF